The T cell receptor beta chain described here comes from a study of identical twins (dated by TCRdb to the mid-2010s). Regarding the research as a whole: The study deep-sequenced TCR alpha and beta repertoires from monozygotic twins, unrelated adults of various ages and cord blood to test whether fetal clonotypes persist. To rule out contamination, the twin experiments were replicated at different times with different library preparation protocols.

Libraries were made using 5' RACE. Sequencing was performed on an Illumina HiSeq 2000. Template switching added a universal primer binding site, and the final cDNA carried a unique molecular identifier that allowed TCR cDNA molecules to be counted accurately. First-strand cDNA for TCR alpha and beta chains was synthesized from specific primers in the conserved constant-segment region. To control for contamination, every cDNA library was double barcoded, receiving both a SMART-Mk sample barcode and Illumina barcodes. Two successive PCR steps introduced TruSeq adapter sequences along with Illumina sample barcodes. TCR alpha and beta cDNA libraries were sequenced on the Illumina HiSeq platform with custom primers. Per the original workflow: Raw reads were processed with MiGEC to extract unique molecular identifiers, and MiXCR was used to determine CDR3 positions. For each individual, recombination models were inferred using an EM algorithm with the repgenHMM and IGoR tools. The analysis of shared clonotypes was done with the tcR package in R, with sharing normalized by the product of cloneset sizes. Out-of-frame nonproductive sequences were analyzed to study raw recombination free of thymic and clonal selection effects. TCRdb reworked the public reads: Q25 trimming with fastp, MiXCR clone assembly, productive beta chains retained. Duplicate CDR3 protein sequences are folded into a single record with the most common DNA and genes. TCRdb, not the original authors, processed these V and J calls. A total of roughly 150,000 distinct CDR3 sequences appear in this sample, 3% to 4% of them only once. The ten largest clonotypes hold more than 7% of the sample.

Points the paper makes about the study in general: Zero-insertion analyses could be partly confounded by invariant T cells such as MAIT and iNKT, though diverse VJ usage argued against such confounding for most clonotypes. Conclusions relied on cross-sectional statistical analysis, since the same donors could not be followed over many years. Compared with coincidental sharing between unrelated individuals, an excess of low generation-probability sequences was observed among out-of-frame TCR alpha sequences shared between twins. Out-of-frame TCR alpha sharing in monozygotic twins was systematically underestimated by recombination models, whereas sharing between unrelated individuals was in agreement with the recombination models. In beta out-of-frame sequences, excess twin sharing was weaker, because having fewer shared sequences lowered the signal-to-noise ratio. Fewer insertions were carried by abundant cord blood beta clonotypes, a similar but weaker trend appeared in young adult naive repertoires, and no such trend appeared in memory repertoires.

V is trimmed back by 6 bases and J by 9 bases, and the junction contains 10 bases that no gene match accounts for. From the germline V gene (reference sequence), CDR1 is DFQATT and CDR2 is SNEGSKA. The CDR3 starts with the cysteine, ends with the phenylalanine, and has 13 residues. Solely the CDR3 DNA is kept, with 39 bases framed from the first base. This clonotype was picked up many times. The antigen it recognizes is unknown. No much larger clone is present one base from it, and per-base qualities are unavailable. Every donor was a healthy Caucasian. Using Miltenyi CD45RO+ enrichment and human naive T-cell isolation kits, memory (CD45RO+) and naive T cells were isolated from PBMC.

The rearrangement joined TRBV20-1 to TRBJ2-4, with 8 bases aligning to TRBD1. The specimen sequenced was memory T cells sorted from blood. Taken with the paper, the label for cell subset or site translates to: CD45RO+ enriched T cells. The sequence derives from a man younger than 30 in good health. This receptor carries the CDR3 CSAAKDRGAIQYF. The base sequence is TGCAGTGCCGCCAAAGACAGGGGAGCCATTCAGTACTTC.